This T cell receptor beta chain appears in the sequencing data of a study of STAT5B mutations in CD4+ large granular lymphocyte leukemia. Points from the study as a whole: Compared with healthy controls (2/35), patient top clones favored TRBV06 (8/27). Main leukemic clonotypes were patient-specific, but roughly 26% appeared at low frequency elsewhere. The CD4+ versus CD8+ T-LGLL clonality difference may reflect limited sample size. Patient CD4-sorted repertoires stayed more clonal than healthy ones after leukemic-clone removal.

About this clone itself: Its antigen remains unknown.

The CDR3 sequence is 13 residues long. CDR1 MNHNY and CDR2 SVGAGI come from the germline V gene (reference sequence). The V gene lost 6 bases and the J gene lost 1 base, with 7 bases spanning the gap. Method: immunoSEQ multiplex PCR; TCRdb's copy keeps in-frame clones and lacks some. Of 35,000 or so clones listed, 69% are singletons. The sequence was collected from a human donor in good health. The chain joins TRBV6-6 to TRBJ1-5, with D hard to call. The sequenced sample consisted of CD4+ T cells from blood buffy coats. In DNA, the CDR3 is TGTGCCAGCAGAGGACGGAGCAATCAGCCCCAGCATTTT. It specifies CASRGRSNQPQHF.